These 5 T cell receptor beta chains came from one sample sequenced in a study of PD-L1 blockade in urothelial cancer. Time point reported: peripheral blood 6 weeks after treatment start. Some clones are missing from TCRdb's copy, which holds only in-frame ones; the method was immunoSEQ multiplex PCR. The sample has just under 45,000 clones; roughly 85% are singletons. The specimen was PBMCs, collected around atezolizumab (anti-PD-L1) treatment. Receptor source: a man aged 60 to 69 with urothelial cancer.

The V gene is TRBV6-5, the J gene TRBJ2-3; a weak D match, TRBD2 (7 bases). Germline loops: CDR1 MNHEY, CDR2 SVGAGI. The V end lost 6 bases, the J end lost 6 bases, and 19 bases lay between the germline ends. This CDR3 has 15 residues. The CDR3 region is CASSSTRGAGDTQYF. The CDR3 DNA is TGTGCCAGCAGCTCCACTCGGGGGGCAGGCGATACGCAGTATTTT.

The V gene is TRBV7-2, the J gene TRBJ2-5; 8 bases line up with TRBD1. Germline CDR1 is SGHTA and CDR2 is FQGNSA. This CDR3 is 15 amino acids long. The J segment lost 3 bases and the V segment lost 7 bases, leaving 10 bases of the junction unmatched. The CDR3 bases are TGTGCCAGCACCCTCTCCGGGACAGGAGAAGAGACCCAGTACTTC. It is translated as CASTLSGTGEETQYF.

This clone was counted a few times. The chain links TRBV5-1 to TRBJ2-1, with D possibly being TRBD2 (5 bases). The length of the CDR3 is 15 residues. Trimming stripped 0 bases from V and 4 bases from J, with 11 bases between. CDR1 and CDR2 from the germline V gene are SGHRS and YFSETQ. The CDR3 bases are TGCGCCAGCAGCTTGGCGGGGTTCGTGTACAATGAGCAGTTCTTC. Residues: CASSLAGFVYNEQFF.

The V and J genes are TRBV5-1 and TRBJ1-2; no firm D call. Germline V gene data show CDR1 as SGHRS and CDR2 as YFSETQ. V lost 0 bases to trimming and J lost 2 bases, with 8 bases between them. This CDR3 contains 14 residues. The CDR3 here is CASSLGEVNYGYTF. The CDR3 DNA reads as TGCGCCAGCAGCTTGGGGGAGGTGAACTATGGCTACACCTTC.

V gene TRBV4-1 combines with J gene TRBJ1-2, with 8 positions matching TRBD1. This CDR3 contains 15 residues. V lost 4 bases and J lost 3; bases outside the gene matches: 7. Germline CDR1 is MGHRA and CDR2 is YSYEKL. The CDR3 DNA is TGCGCCAGCAGCCTTGGTTTGACAGGGGACTATGGCTACACCTTC. Its protein product is CASSLGLTGDYGYTF.